This T cell receptor beta chain is drawn from a study of long-term antiretroviral therapy in people with HIV. Study-wide background: It was about a decade before the 2015 immediate-ART recommendation that the earliest samples were taken.

Survey-level immunoSEQ v3.0 assays were run. Here immunoSEQ multiplex PCR was the method, and the copy in TCRdb shows in-frame clones only, minus some. The sample lists about 27,000 clones, 80% to 85% occurring once. This clone occurred once. What it recognizes is unknown. Study outcomes and limitations: Blood draws took place between about 2003 and 2018 and possibly involved older ART regimens.

The sequence was collected from a man aged 18 to 30 with HIV. Material: unsorted PBMCs, obtained 0.8 years before starting antiretroviral therapy.

This CDR3 reads CASKSQGVEQYF. The CDR3, as DNA: TGTGCCAGCAAATCCCAGGGGGTCGAGCAGTACTTC. The rearrangement links TRBV28 to TRBJ2-7, with 7 positions matching TRBD1. Germline V lookup: CDR1 MDHEN, CDR2 SYDVKM. After removal of 7 bases from V and 6 bases from J, the junction contained 6 bases not matched to a gene. The CDR3 is made up of 12 amino acids.